A single T cell receptor (beta chain) is shown here with its context. The assay was immunoSEQ multiplex PCR, and TCRdb's table has in-frame clones only and misses some. Seen here are about 34,000 clones, 81% observed once, and the top ten hold 1.3% to 1.5%. This sample is drawn from a study of OX40 agonist ivuxolimab in advanced cancers. The CDR3 totals 15 residues. Germline CDR1 MRHNA, CDR2 SNTAGT. Trimming removed 1 base from V and 1 base from J, with 5 bases in between. The chain links TRBV6-4 to TRBJ2-6, with D perhaps matching TRBD1 or TRBD2 (5 bases each). The sequence was collected from an adult with an advanced solid tumor such as melanoma, head and neck, liver or kidney cancer. The sequences come from CD4+ or CD8+ T cells sorted from blood, collected in a trial of the OX40 agonist ivuxolimab. As DNA, the CDR3 is TGTGCCAGCAGTGACTGGGGGTCTGGGGCCAACGTCCTGACTTTC. As protein: CASSDWGSGANVLTF.